The next 25 T cell receptor beta chains were all read from a single sample in a study of identical twins. Each CDR3 protein is one row after TCRdb ran MiXCR on the 5' RACE reads. Counted here are around 1.7 million distinct CDR3 sequences, around a third occurring once; the ten biggest clones make up about 0.3%. What was sequenced was cord blood. Receptors were obtained from a newborn girl in good health.

The rearrangement joins TRBV7-2 to TRBJ2-1; no reliable D call. The CDR3 spans 14 residues. V was pared by 6 bases and J by 7 bases, with 16 bases between. CDR1 is SGHTA and CDR2 is FQGNSA in the germline V gene. For the CDR3, the DNA is TGTGCCAGCAGACTCACGCAGCTGGGGAATGAGCAGTTCTTC. Translated: CASRLTQLGNEQFF. The variable domain in full, with the rest retrieved from reference TRBV7-2 and TRBJ2-1, is GAGVSQSPSNKVTEKGKDVELRCDPISGHTALYWYRQSLGQGLEFLIYFQGNSAPDKSGLPSDRFSAERTGGSVSTLTIQRTQQEDSAVYLCASRLTQLGNEQFFGPGTRLTVL.

This clonotype was counted between two and nine times. This chain uses TRBV11-3 with TRBJ2-1; possible D gene TRBD2, 5 bases. This CDR3 is 13 amino acids long. V shed 5 bases and J shed 8 bases, with 13 bases lying between them. Germline lookup yields CDR1 SGHNT and CDR2 YENEEA. The CDR3: CASSPSPTDEQFF. The CDR3 DNA follows: TGTGCCAGCAGCCCTAGCCCTACGGATGAGCAGTTCTTC.

This chain joins TRBV28 and TRBJ1-2; no clear D gene. Per germline, CDR1 MDHEN and CDR2 SYDVKM. V was clipped by 0 bases and J by 6 bases, with 14 bases between them. The CDR3 has 15 amino acids. For the CDR3, the DNA is TGTGCCAGCAGTTTATGGGTCTTGTGGGCTGATGGCTACACCTTC. Its protein is CASSLWVLWADGYTF.

The chain joins TRBV2 to TRBJ2-7; D is possibly TRBD2 (6 bases). The CDR3 sequence is 16 residues long. Germline V gene sequence: CDR1 SNHLY, CDR2 FYNNEI. V lost 3 bases and J 1 base, leaving 16 bases between the germline ends. Here the CDR3 reads CASSEVPGLLSYEQYF. The CDR3 DNA is TGTGCCAGCAGTGAGGTCCCGGGACTGCTTTCCTACGAGCAGTACTTC.

DNA for the CDR3: TGTGCCAGCGCCTACGGGGGGGGCAATGAGCAGTTCTTC. Protein: CASAYGGGNEQFF. The genes are TRBV6-1 and TRBJ2-1; 8 positions match TRBD2. The germline CDR1 and CDR2 sequences are MNHNS and SASEGT. The CDR3 consists of 13 residues. The V segment lost 8 bases and the J segment 6 bases; nucleotides outside the gene matches: 6.

This clonotype appeared a few times. The chain uses TRBV20-1 and TRBJ2-7; TRBD2 might be the D (5 bases). The CDR3 runs to 14 residues. V was cut by 0 bases and J by 2 bases, with 11 bases left in between. CDR1 and CDR2 from the germline V gene are DFQATT and SNEGSKA (reference sequence). Written as DNA, the CDR3 is TGCAGTGCTAGAGATCTGGGAGTAACCTACGAGCAGTACTTC. Amino acid sequence: CSARDLGVTYEQYF.

V is TRBV20-1 and J is TRBJ2-3, with a possible D match to TRBD2 (5 bases). This CDR3 region has 12 residues. Germline V gene lookup returns CDR1 DFQATT and CDR2 SNEGSKA (reference sequence). V lost 7 bases, J lost 3 bases, and 11 bases lay in between. The CDR3 coding sequence is TGCAGTGTCTCGAGGGCTACAGATACGCAGTATTTT. Its translation: CSVSRATDTQYF.

Turning to this clonotype: The junction does not match germline at one end; this may be a read error. The V and J genes are TRBV27 and TRBJ1-2; D perhaps matches TRBD1 (6 bases). This CDR3 has 15 amino acids. The germline gives CDR1 MNHEY, CDR2 SMNVEV (reference sequence). In DNA, the CDR3 is TGTGCCGGCAGCCGGTCGGGGGGGCTAAGGAATGGCTACACCTTC. It specifies CAGSRSGGLRNGYTF.

CDR3: CASRPLAGDRWEQYF. The CDR3 coding sequence is TGTGCCAGCAGACCACTAGCGGGAGATCGTTGGGAGCAGTACTTC. This chain uses TRBV27 with TRBJ2-5, with 11 positions matching TRBD2. The CDR3 loop spans 15 amino acids. Germline-derived CDR1 and CDR2 are MNHEY and SMNVEV (reference sequence). The junction had 14 bases not matched to a gene; V was cut back by 6 bases and J by 11 bases.

This clonotype was seen a few times. V and J are TRBV20-1 and TRBJ2-7, with D possibly matching TRBD2 (6 bases). Trimming took 5 bases from V and 7 from J, leaving 15 bases between them. The CDR3 is 12 residues long. Germline lookup yields CDR1 DFQATT and CDR2 SNEGSKA (reference sequence). CDR3 protein: CSASRLVREQYF. The CDR3 DNA is TGCAGTGCTTCTCGACTAGTCCGGGAGCAGTACTTC.

This clonotype was detected a few times. The V and J genes are TRBV6-8 and TRBJ2-3; no firm D call. CDR1 and CDR2 from the germline V gene are MNHGY and SAAAGT. CDR3 size: 14 residues. Trimming cost V 4 bases and J 0 bases, with 8 bases left between them. The CDR3 sequence is CASSWNSSTDTQYF. As DNA, the CDR3 is TGTGCCAGCAGTTGGAACAGTAGCACAGATACGCAGTATTTT.

The V and J genes are TRBV7-4 and TRBJ1-5; tentatively, D is TRBD1 (5 bases). CDR3 length: 15 amino acids. V shed 6 bases and J shed 0 bases, with 12 bases lying between them. CDR1 is SGHVT and CDR2 is SQSDAQ in the germline V gene. The CDR3 coding sequence is TGTGCCAGCAGATCTGACAGATATAGCAATCAGCCCCAGCATTTT. It encodes CASRSDRYSNQPQHF. The full variable domain, in which reference TRBV7-4 and TRBJ1-5 provide the parts outside the CDR3, is GAGVSQSPRYKVAKRGRDVALRCDSISGHVTLYWYRQTLGQGSEVLTYSQSDAQRDKSGRPSGRFSAERPERSVSTLKIQRTEQGDSAVYLCASRSDRYSNQPQHFGDGTRLSIL.

The V gene is TRBV6-1, the J gene TRBJ1-5; 8 bases match TRBD1. V trimming: 7 bases; J trimming: 0 bases; junction bases outside the gene matches: 17. The germline gives CDR1 MNHNS, CDR2 SASEGT. The CDR3 consists of 19 residues. The CDR3 nucleotides read TGTGCCAGCACCTTGGGGAACAGGGGGGCCCTTTATAGCAATCAGCCCCAGCATTTT. Translation gives CASTLGNRGALYSNQPQHF.

The chain couples TRBV13 to TRBJ2-1; 10 nucleotides match TRBD2. The CDR3 extends over 16 amino acids. The junction had 6 bases not matched to a gene; V was cut back by 3 bases and J by 4 bases. Per germline, CDR1 PRHDT and CDR2 FYEKMQ (reference sequence). CDR3 protein: CASSFWTSGPYNEQFF. In nucleotides, the CDR3 is TGTGCCAGCAGCTTCTGGACTAGCGGTCCTTACAATGAGCAGTTCTTC.

This chain links TRBV6-1 with TRBJ2-7, with D uncertain. Germline V gives CDR1 MNHNS, CDR2 SASEGT. CDR3 size: 12 residues. With 7 bases removed from V and 1 base from J, the gap between germline ends came to 8 bases. The CDR3 is CASNPPSYEQYF. For the CDR3, the DNA is TGTGCCAGCAACCCCCCTTCCTACGAGCAGTACTTC.

As for this clonotype: A much more abundant neighbour one base away suggests this may be a read error. The chain combines TRBV4-1 with TRBJ2-5, with 7 bases lining up with TRBD1. The J call may be wrong; the DNA end is better matched by TRBJ2-7. Germline CDR1 and CDR2: MGHRA and YSYEKL. The CDR3 runs to 13 residues. CDR3 in DNA: TGCGCCAGCAGCCGACAAACAGGGGTCGAGCAGTACTTC. It yields the protein CASSRQTGVEQYF.

This clonotype was counted between two and nine times. The CDR3 protein is CSATVTSGGQYF. CDR3 in DNA: TGCAGTGCTACCGTGACTAGCGGGGGGCAGTACTTC. This chain connects TRBV20-1 to TRBJ2-7, with TRBD2 identical over 12 bases. Germline loops: CDR1 DFQATT, CDR2 SNEGSKA (reference sequence). Germline trimming cut 4 bases from V and 9 bases from J; bases unmatched to any gene: 4. The CDR3 contains 12 residues.

This clonotype was observed a few times. The junction departs from germline at one end; a sequencing error may be responsible. This rearrangement joins TRBV2 to TRBJ2-3, with D perhaps TRBD2 (6 bases). This CDR3 comprises 15 residues. The germline gives CDR1 SNHLY, CDR2 FYNNEI. The CDR3 reads CASIERAGSGDTQYF. In DNA, the CDR3 is TGTGCCAGCATTGAAAGGGCGGGGTCGGGAGATACGCAGTATTTT.

The J gene is TRBJ2-1, the V gene TRBV20-1; D not resolved. The germline V gene encodes CDR1 DFQATT and CDR2 SNEGSKA (reference sequence). The CDR3 has 17 amino acids. V lost 0 bases to trimming and J lost 0 bases, with 15 bases between them. The CDR3 DNA sequence: TGCAGTGCTAGAGAAGATTGGGGTTCGAGCTCCTACAATGAGCAGTTCTTC. It specifies CSAREDWGSSSYNEQFF.

J is TRBJ1-1 and V is TRBV20-1; a possible D gene is TRBD1 (5 bases). The CDR3 has 13 amino acids. The V end lost 1 base, the J end lost 9 bases, and 15 bases lay between the germline ends. Germline loops: CDR1 DFQATT, CDR2 SNEGSKA (reference sequence). The CDR3 DNA follows: TGCAGTGCTAGAGTTGCGGGGACGCCCAAAGCTTTCTTT. Protein sequence: CSARVAGTPKAFF.

This clonotype showed up just a few times. V and J are TRBV10-3 and TRBJ1-6, with 8 bases identical to TRBD1. The CDR3 is 14 residues long. In germline, CDR1 is ENHRY, CDR2 SYGVKD. V shed 4 bases and J 9 bases; nucleotides not matched to a gene: 5. The CDR3 bases are TGTGCCATCAGTGTGACAGGGGAAGCTTCACCCCTCCACTTT. This codes for CAISVTGEASPLHF.

This clonotype was seen a handful of times. V and J are TRBV29-1 and TRBJ2-3; 8 bases align to TRBD1. CDR3 size: 13 residues. After removal of 3 bases from V and 6 bases from J, the junction contained 5 bases not matched to a gene. The germline V gene has CDR1 SQVTM and CDR2 ANQGSEA. As DNA, the CDR3 is TGCAGCGTTGATCAGGGGGCTGGGGATACGCAGTATTTT. Encoded protein: CSVDQGAGDTQYF.

The chain links TRBV2 to TRBJ1-5; the D is unclear. CDR3 length: 14 amino acids. Germline values: CDR1 SNHLY, CDR2 FYNNEI. Deletions cut 7 bases from V and 9 bases from J, with 19 bases between. The CDR3 loop is CASTNAPGGGPQHF. As DNA, the CDR3 is TGTGCCAGCACCAACGCCCCCGGTGGAGGGCCCCAGCATTTT.

This clonotype was seen more than once but under ten times. The rearrangement links TRBV7-8 to TRBJ2-7; the D gene is possibly TRBD1 (5 bases). V shed 0 bases and J shed 2 bases, with 14 bases lying between them. In germline, CDR1 is SGHVS, CDR2 FQNEAQ. The CDR3 is 16 amino acids. The CDR3: CASSLAQALKTYEQYF. CDR3 nucleotide sequence: TGTGCCAGCAGCTTAGCACAGGCCCTAAAGACCTACGAGCAGTACTTC.

Concerning this clonotype itself: A much larger clone is a single base away; this may be a read error. The CDR3 DNA follows: TGTGCCAGCAGCCCACGGGACAGGGGTGATGAGCAGTGCTTC. This translates into CASSPRDRGDEQCF. The chain couples TRBV4-2 to TRBJ2-1, with 10 nucleotides matching TRBD1. This CDR3 region has 14 residues. CDR1 and CDR2 (germline): LGHNA, YNFKEQ.